The 12 T cell receptor beta chains listed next were all sequenced from one sample in a study of blood T cell repertoires in COVID-19. Repertoires were generated with immunoSEQ multiplex PCR, while TCRdb's copy carries only in-frame clones and drops some. This table holds roughly 47,000 clones, approximately 85% found once. The material sequenced was peripheral blood. These receptors originate from a woman aged 80 or older with COVID-19, enrolled during active disease.

This chain links TRBV3-1 (or the pseudogene TRBV3-2) with TRBJ2-5; no reliable D call. CDR1 is LGHDT and CDR2 is YNNKEL in the germline V gene (reference sequence). The V end lost 1 base, the J end lost 4 bases, and 7 bases lay between the germline ends. The CDR3 is 13 amino acids. CDR3 loop: CASSQARGETQYF. The CDR3 DNA reads TGTGCCAGCAGCCAAGCTAGAGGAGAGACCCAGTACTTC.

The table lists this clone with a count of one. The V and J genes are TRBV6-1 and TRBJ2-3; 11 bases line up with TRBD2. The CDR3 runs 17 residues. J lost 3 bases, V lost 2 bases, and 7 bases had no gene match. The germline gives CDR1 MNHNS, CDR2 SASEGT. CDR3 amino acids: CASSERASGGWTDTQYF. DNA for the CDR3: TGTGCCAGCAGTGAAAGGGCTAGCGGGGGGTGGACAGATACGCAGTATTTT.

CDR3 DNA: TGTGCCAGTAGTATGCGGCAGGGAACAAACACCGGGGAGCTGTTTTTT. Amino acids: CASSMRQGTNTGELFF. This chain links TRBV19 with TRBJ2-2; possibly TRBD1 for D (5 bases). This CDR3 has 16 amino acids. Germline V lookup: CDR1 LNHDA, CDR2 SQIVND (reference sequence). Trimming took 3 bases from V and 2 from J, leaving 13 bases between them.

V is TRBV12-5 and J is TRBJ1-4, with a weak D call TRBD1 (5 bases). In germline, CDR1 is LGHNT, CDR2 FRNRAP. This CDR3 comprises 15 residues. Deletions cut 5 bases from V and 8 bases from J, with 18 bases between. CDR3 in DNA: TGTGCTAGTGGTCCAACGGGAAATCGGGGGGAAAAACTGTTTTTT. Its protein is CASGPTGNRGEKLFF.

This clone was seen only a few times. The gene calls are TRBV2 and TRBJ1-1; TRBD1 aligns across 7 bases. The CDR3 is made up of 16 amino acids. Trimming at V came to 6 bases and at J to 1 base, leaving 11 bases not matched to a gene. The germline V gene has CDR1 SNHLY and CDR2 FYNNEI. As DNA, the CDR3 is TGTGCCAGCAGGCCAGCCCAGACAGGGCGGAACACTGAAGCTTTCTTT. Translated: CASRPAQTGRNTEAFF.

J is TRBJ1-1 and V is TRBV2, with D perhaps TRBD1 (6 bases). The germline gives CDR1 SNHLY, CDR2 FYNNEI. V was cut by 6 bases and J by 4 bases, with 15 bases left in between. The CDR3 spans 14 residues. The DNA for the CDR3 is TGTGCCAGCAGCGGGGACCCACAGGGCACTGAAGCTTTCTTT. This translates into CASSGDPQGTEAFF.

The chain combines TRBV2 with TRBJ1-5; 7 bases fit TRBD1. This CDR3 is 14 amino acids long. The germline gives CDR1 SNHLY, CDR2 FYNNEI. Germline trimming cut 8 bases from V and 3 bases from J; bases unmatched to any gene: 7. In nucleotides, the CDR3 is TGTGCCAGCCGACCTACAGGGGTCAATCAGCCCCAGCATTTT. Protein sequence: CASRPTGVNQPQHF.

The rearrangement joins TRBV28 to TRBJ1-1; 10 bases fit TRBD1. The V gene's germline CDR1 is MDHEN and CDR2 SYDVKM. There are 15 residues in the CDR3. Losses at the gene ends were 11 bases for V and 4 bases for J; bases not matched to a gene: 13. The CDR3 DNA reads as TGTGCCGCCTACCCCCTGGGGACAGGGGTCACTGAAGCTTTCTTT. Its translation is CAAYPLGTGVTEAFF. The variable domain in full, completed from reference TRBV28 and TRBJ1-1, reads DVKVTQSSRYLVKRTGEKVFLECVQDMDHENMFWYRQDPGLGLRLIYFSYDVKMKEKGDIPEGYSVSREKKERFSLILESASTNQTSMYLCAAYPLGTGVTEAFFGQGTRLTVV.

The chain has TRBV6-5 and TRBJ1-2; D uncertain. The CDR3 is 14 residues long. The V gene's germline CDR1 is MNHEY and CDR2 SVGAGI. Trimming left V 7 bases short and J 4 bases short, with 16 bases between. The CDR3: CASTRGGSSYGYTF. In DNA form, the CDR3 reads TGTGCCAGCACCAGAGGAGGCTCGAGCTATGGCTACACCTTC.

The V and J genes are TRBV19 and TRBJ1-5, with 8 bases aligning to TRBD1. The germline V gene encodes CDR1 LNHDA and CDR2 SQIVND (reference sequence). CDR3 length equals 15 residues. Losses at the gene ends were 6 bases for V and 0 bases for J; bases not matched to a gene: 4. In DNA, the CDR3 is TGTGCCAGTAGCAGGGGGCTTCATAGCAATCAGCCCCAGCATTTT. Protein: CASSRGLHSNQPQHF.

This clone was detected a few times. The chain employs TRBV4-3 and TRBJ2-4, with TRBD2 identical over 16 bases. Germline V gene lookup returns CDR1 LGHNA and CDR2 YSLEER. V trimming: 3 bases; J trimming: 5 bases; junction bases outside the gene matches: 1. The length of the CDR3 is 16 residues. CDR3 loop: CASSQGLAGGENIQYF. The CDR3 nucleotides read TGCGCCAGCAGCCAGGGACTAGCGGGAGGGGAAAACATTCAGTACTTC.

This clone was observed a single time. The V and J genes are TRBV6-5 and TRBJ1-5; a possible D gene is TRBD1 (6 bases). The CDR3 is 13 amino acids. Trimming removed 6 bases from V and 2 bases from J, with 8 bases in between. Germline V gene lookup returns CDR1 MNHEY and CDR2 SVGAGI. CDR3 bases: TGTGCCAGCAGCCACAGGGGCAATCAGCCCCAGCATTTT. It yields the protein CASSHRGNQPQHF.